The clone carrying this T cell receptor beta chain was counted ten times or more. Antigen unknown. Read coverage stops 3 residues before the CDR3 terminus; the germline J gene supplies the remainder. Trimming left V 6 bases short and J 7 bases short, with 15 bases between. The CDR3 is 13 residues long. Germline V CDR1 and CDR2: MNHEY, SMNVEV (reference sequence). Donors gave about 5 to 9 ml heparinized peripheral whole blood. This record comes from a study of T cell clonality in common variable immunodeficiency. Study-level findings and limits: Shared TCRbeta clones were fewer between CVID subjects than controls. Links between repertoire features and CVID complications were heterogeneity-limited.

Clones were sequenced by immunoSEQ multiplex PCR, and TCRdb holds only the in-frame ones, with some missing. The sample includes some 60,000 clones, none of them occurring once. This sequence was found in a person between 18 and 75 years old in good health. The chain has TRBV27 and TRBJ1-2; no definite D call. Input material: peripheral blood mononuclear cells. The CDR3 region is CASRQYGVFGYTF. The DNA read from the CDR3 is TGTGCCAGCAGGCAGTACGGGGTATTTGGC.